This record looks at one T cell receptor beta chain sequence and its context. In the source study's methods: Counts of nucleated cells, estimated from reference gene primer amplification, were obtained. Using immunoSEQ multiplex PCR, the repertoire was profiled, and TCRdb retains in-frame clones only, with some absent. Clonal size and the V and J genes are those of that table, whereas D and trimming came from the DNA. In the table there are around 240,000 clones, around 80% of which are singletons. This specimen comes from a study of blood T cell repertoires in COVID-19. Study-level background: Sources were T cells, B-cell-depleted T cells, or PBMCs; the material itself was cDNA or gDNA.

The TCR comes from a woman in her thirties or forties who had recovered from COVID-19. The specimen sequenced was peripheral blood.

The CDR3 bases are TGCGCCAGCAGCTTGACGGAGGGGTCCACCCTCCACTTT. This gives the protein CASSLTEGSTLHF. The rearrangement joins TRBV5-1 to TRBJ1-6; TRBD1 is a possible D gene (5 bases). V lost 1 base and J 14 bases, leaving 13 bases between the germline ends. Germline loops: CDR1 SGHRS, CDR2 YFSETQ. The CDR3 consists of 13 residues.